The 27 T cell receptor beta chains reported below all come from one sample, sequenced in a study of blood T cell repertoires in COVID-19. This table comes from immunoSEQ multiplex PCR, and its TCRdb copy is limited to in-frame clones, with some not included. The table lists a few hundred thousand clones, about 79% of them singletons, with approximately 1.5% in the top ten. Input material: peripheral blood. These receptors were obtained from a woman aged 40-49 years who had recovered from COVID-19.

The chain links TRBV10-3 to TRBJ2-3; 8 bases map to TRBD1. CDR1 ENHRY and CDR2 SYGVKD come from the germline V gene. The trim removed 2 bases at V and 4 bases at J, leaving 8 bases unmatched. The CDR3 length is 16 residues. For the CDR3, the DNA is TGTGCCATCAGTGAGGGTGGACAGGGAGATCCAGATACGCAGTATTTT. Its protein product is CAISEGGQGDPDTQYF.

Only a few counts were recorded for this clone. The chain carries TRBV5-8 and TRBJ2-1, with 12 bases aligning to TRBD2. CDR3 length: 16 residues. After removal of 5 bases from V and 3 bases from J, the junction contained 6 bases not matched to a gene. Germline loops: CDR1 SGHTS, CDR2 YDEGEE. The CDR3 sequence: CASSDLAGGGYNEQFF. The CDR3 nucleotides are TGTGCCAGCAGTGATCTAGCGGGGGGGGGCTACAATGAGCAGTTCTTC.

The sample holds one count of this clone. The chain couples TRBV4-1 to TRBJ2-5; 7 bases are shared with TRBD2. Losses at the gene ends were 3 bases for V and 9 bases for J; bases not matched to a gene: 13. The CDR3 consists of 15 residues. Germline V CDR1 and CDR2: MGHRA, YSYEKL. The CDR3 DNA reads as TGCGCCAGCAGCCACGTCGGGACTAAACAAGCGGCCCAGTACTTC. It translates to CASSHVGTKQAAQYF.

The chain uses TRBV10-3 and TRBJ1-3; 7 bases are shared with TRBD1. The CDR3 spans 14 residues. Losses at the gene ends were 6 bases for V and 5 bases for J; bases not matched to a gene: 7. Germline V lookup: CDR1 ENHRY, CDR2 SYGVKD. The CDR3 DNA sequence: TGTGCCATCAGCGGGACAGAACTGCGAAACACCATATATTTT. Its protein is CAISGTELRNTIYF.

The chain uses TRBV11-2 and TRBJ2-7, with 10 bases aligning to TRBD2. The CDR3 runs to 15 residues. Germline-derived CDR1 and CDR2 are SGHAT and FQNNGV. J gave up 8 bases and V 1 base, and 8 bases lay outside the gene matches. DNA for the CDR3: TGTGCCAGCAGCTTAGTTACTAGCGGGGCGTTCCAGCAGTACTTC. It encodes CASSLVTSGAFQQYF.

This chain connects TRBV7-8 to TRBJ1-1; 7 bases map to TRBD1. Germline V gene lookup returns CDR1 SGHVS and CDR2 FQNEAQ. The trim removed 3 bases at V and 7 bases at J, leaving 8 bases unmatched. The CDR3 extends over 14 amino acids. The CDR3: CASSLDRSYVEAFF. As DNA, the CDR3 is TGTGCCAGCAGCTTGGACAGGAGTTACGTTGAAGCTTTCTTT.

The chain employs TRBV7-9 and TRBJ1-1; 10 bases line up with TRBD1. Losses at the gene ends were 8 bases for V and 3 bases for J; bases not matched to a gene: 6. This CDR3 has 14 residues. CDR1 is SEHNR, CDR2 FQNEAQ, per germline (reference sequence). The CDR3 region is CASFRDRGYTEAFF. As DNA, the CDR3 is TGTGCCAGCTTCCGGGACAGGGGTTACACTGAAGCTTTCTTT.

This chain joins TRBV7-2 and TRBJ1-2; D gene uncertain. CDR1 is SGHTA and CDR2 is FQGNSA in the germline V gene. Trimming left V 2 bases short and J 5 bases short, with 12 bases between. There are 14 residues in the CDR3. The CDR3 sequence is CASSLPQTVYGYTF. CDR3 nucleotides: TGTGCCAGCAGCTTACCCCAAACAGTGTATGGCTACACCTTC. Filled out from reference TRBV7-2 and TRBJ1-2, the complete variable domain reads GAGVSQSPSNKVTEKGKDVELRCDPISGHTALYWYRQSLGQGLEFLIYFQGNSAPDKSGLPSDRFSAERTGGSVSTLTIQRTQQEDSAVYLCASSLPQTVYGYTFGSGTRLTVV.

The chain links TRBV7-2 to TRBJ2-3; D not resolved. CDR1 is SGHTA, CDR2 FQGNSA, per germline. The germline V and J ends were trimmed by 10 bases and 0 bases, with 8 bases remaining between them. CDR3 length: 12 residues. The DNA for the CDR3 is TGTGCCACCTCCCTGAGCACAGATACGCAGTATTTT. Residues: CATSLSTDTQYF.

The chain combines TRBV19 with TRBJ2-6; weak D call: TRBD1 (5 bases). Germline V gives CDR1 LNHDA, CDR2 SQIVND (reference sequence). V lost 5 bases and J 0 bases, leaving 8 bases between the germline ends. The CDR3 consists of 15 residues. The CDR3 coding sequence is TGTGCCAGTAGTCCGACAGCCTCTGGGGCCAACGTCCTGACTTTC. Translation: CASSPTASGANVLTF.

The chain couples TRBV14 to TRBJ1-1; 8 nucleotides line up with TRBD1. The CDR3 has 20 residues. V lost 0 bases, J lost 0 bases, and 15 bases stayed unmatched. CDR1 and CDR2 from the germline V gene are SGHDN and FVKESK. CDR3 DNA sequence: TGTGCCAGCAGCCAAGAAAGGTGGCTAGGCAGGGGGCTATTGAACACTGAAGCTTTCTTT. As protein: CASSQERWLGRGLLNTEAFF.

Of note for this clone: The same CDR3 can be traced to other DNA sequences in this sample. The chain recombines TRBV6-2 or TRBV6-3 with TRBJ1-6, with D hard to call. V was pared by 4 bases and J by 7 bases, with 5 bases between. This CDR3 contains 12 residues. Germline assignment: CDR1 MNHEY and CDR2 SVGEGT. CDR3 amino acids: CASSSLNSPLHF. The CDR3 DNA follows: TGTGCCAGCAGTTCCCTCAATTCACCCCTCCACTTT.

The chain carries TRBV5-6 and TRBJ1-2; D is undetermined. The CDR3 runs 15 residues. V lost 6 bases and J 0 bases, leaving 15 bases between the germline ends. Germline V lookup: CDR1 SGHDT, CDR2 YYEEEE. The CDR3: CASTVDPSTNYGYTF. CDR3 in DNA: TGTGCCAGCACCGTAGACCCTAGCACTAACTATGGCTACACCTTC.

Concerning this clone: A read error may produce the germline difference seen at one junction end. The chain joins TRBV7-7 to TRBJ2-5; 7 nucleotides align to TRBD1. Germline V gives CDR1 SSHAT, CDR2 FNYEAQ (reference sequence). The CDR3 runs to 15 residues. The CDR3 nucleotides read TGTGCTAGCAGCCAAATCGGACAGGTACAAGAGACCCAGTACTTC. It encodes CASSQIGQVQETQYF. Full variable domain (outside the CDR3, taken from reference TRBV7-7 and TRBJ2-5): GAGVSQSPRYKVTKRGQDVTLRCDPISSHATLYWYQQALGQGPEFLTYFNYEAQPDKSGLPSDRFSAERPEGSISTLTIQRTEQRDSAMYRCASSQIGQVQETQYFGPGTRLLVL.

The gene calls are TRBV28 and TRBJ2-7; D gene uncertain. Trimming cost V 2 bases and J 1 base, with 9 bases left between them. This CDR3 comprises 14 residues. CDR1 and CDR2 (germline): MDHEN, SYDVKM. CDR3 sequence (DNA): TGTGCCAGCAGTTTACTACTCAAGTCCTACGAGCAGTACTTC. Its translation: CASSLLLKSYEQYF.

CDR3 protein: CASRRSVDRGTNEKLFF. As DNA, the CDR3 is TGTGCCAGCAGGCGCTCCGTCGACAGGGGCACTAATGAAAAACTGTTTTTT. V is TRBV7-3 and J is TRBJ1-4; TRBD1 matches at 8 bases. The length of the CDR3 is 17 residues. Trimming removed 6 bases from V and 2 bases from J; junction bases left unmatched: 11. Germline lookup yields CDR1 SGHTA and CDR2 FQGTGA. The full variable domain, its missing parts supplied by reference TRBV7-3 and TRBJ1-4, is GAGVSQTPSNKVTEKGKYVELRCDPISGHTALYWYRQSLGQGPEFLIYFQGTGAADDSGLPNDRFFAVRPEGSVSTLKIQRTERGDSAVYLCASRRSVDRGTNEKLFFGSGTQLSVL.

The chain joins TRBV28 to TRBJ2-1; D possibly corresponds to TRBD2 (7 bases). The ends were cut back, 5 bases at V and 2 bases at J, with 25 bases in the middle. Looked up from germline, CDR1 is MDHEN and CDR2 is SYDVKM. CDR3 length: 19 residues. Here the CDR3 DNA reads TGTGCCAGCAGTCGACACCTGGGGGGAAGGGGGGGAACCTACAATGAGCAGTTCTTC. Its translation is CASSRHLGGRGGTYNEQFF.

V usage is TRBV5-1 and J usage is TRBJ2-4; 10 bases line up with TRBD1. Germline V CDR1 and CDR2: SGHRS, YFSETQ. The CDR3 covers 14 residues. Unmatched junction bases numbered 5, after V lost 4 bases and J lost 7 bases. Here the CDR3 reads CASSRTGGRNIQYF. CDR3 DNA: TGCGCCAGCAGCCGGACAGGGGGACGCAACATTCAGTACTTC.

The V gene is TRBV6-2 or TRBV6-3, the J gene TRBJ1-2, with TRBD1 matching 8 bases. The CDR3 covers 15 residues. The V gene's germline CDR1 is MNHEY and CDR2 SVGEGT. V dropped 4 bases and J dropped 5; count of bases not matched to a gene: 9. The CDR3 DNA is TGTGCCAGCAGTTGGCAGGGGGCGCTGGGGTATGGCTACACCTTC. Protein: CASSWQGALGYGYTF.

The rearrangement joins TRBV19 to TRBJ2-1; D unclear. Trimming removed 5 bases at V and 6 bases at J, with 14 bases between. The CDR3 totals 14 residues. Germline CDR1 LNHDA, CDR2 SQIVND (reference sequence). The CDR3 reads CASSDKYPGNEQFF. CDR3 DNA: TGTGCCAGTAGTGACAAATACCCCGGCAATGAGCAGTTCTTC.

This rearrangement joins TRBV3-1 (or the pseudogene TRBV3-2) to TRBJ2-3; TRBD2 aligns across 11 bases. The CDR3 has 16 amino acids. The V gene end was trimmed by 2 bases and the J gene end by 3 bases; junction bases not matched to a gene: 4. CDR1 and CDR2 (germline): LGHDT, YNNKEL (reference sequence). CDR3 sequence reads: CASSQIAGGQTDTQYF. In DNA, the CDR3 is TGTGCCAGCAGCCAAATAGCGGGGGGGCAGACAGATACGCAGTATTTT.

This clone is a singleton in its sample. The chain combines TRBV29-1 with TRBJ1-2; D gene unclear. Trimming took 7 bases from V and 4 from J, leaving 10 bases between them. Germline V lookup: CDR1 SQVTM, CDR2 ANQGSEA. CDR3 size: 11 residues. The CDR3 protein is CSAVIGYGYTF. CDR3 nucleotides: TGCAGCGCCGTGATCGGCTATGGCTACACCTTC.

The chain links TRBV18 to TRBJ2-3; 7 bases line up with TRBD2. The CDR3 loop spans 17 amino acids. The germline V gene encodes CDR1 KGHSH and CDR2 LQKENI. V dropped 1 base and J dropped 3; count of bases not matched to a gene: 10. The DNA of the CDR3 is TGTGCCAGCTCACCACTAGCTACCGGGGGGACGACAGATACGCAGTATTTT. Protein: CASSPLATGGTTDTQYF. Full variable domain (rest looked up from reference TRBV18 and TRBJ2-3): NAGVMQNPRHLVRRRGQEARLRCSPMKGHSHVYWYRQLPEEGLKFMVYLQKENIIDESGMPKERFSAEFPKEGPSILRIQQVVRGDSAAYFCASSPLATGGTTDTQYFGPGTRLTVL.

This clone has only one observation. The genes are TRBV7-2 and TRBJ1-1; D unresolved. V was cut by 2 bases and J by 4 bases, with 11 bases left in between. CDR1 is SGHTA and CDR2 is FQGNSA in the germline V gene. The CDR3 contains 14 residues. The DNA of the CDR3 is TGTGCCAGCAGCTTATCTTCTAAGTCCACTGAAGCTTTCTTT. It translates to CASSLSSKSTEAFF.

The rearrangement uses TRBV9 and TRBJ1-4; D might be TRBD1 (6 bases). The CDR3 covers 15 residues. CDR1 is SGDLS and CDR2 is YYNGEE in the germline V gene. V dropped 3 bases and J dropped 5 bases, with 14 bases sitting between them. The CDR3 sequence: CASSAREGGNEKLFF. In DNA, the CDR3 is TGTGCCAGCAGCGCCAGAGAGGGGGGGAATGAAAAACTGTTTTTT.

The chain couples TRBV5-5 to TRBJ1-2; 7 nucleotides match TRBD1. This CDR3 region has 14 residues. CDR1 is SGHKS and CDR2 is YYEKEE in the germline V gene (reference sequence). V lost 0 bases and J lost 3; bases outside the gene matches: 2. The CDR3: CASSLAGTDYGYTF. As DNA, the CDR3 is TGTGCCAGCAGCTTGGCCGGGACAGACTATGGCTACACCTTC.

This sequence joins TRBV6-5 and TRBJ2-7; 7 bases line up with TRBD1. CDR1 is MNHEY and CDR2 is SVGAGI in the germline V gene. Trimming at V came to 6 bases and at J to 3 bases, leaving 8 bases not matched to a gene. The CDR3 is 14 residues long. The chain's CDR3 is CASSPDRDGYEQYF. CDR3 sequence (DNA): TGTGCCAGCAGCCCCGACAGGGATGGCTACGAGCAGTACTTC.